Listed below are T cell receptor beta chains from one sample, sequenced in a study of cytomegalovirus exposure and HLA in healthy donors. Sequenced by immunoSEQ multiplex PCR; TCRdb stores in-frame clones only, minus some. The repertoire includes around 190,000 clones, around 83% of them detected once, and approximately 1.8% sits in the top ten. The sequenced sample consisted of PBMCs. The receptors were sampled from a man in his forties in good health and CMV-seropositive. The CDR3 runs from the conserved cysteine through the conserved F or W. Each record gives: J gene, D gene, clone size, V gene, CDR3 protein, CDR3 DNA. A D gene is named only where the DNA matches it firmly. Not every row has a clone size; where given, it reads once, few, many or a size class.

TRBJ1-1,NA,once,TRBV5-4,CASSERGGMNTEAFF,TGTGCCAGCAGCGAACGGGGGGGGATGAACACTGAAGCTTTCTTT
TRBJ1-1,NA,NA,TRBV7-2,CASLSPRQMVTEAFF,TGTGCCAGCCTTTCTCCGCGGCAGATGGTGACTGAAGCTTTCTTT
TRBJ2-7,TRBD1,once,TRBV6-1,CASSWTGVYEQYF,TGTGCCAGCAGTTGGACAGGGGTCTACGAGCAGTACTTC
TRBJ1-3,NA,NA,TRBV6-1,CASSEGASVNSGNTIYF,TGTGCCAGCAGTGAAGGGGCCTCCGTTAACTCTGGAAACACCATATATTTT
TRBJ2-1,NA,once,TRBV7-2,CASSLSPVHNEQFF,TGTGCCAGCAGCTTATCCCCCGTTCACAATGAGCAGTTCTTC
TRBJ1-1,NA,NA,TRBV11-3,CASSLGSGSRKNTEAFF,TGTGCCAGCAGCTTAGGTAGTGGGAGTCGGAAGAACACTGAAGCTTTCTTT
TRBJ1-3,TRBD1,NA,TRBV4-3,CASSQDIPGQGRGNTIYF,TGCGCCAGCAGCCAAGATATACCCGGACAGGGACGAGGAAACACCATATATTTT
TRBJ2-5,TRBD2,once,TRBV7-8,CASSLTSGRAETQYF,TGTGCCAGCAGCTTGACTAGCGGGAGGGCGGAGACCCAGTACTTC
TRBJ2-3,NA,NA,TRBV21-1,CASSNDRAGRYGWQYF,TGTGCCAGCAGCAACGACCGAGCGGGACGCTATGGATGGCAGTATTTT
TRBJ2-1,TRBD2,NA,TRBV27,CASSLSGGEQFF,TGTGCCAGCAGTTTATCCGGGGGGGAGCAGTTCTTC
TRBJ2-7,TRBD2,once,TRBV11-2,CASTLRQLAGDYEQYF,TGTGCCAGCACCTTACGACAACTAGCGGGGGACTACGAGCAGTACTTC
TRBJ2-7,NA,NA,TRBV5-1,CASSLDIAREQYF,TGCGCCAGCAGCTTGGATATAGCGAGAGAGCAGTACTTC
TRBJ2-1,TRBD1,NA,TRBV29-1,CSVEDSGQGAPGEQFF,TGCAGCGTTGAAGATTCGGGACAGGGGGCGCCCGGTGAGCAGTTCTTC
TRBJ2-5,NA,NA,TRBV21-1,CASSNRNIRTEGETQYF,TGTGCCAGCAGCAATAGGAATATCCGGACAGAGGGCGAGACCCAGTACTTC
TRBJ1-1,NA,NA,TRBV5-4,CASSPGTANTEAFF,TGTGCCAGCAGCCCCGGGACTGCGAACACTGAAGCTTTCTTT
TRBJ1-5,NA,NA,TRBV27,CASSYSENQPQHF,TGTGCCAGCAGTTACAGTGAGAATCAGCCCCAGCATTTT
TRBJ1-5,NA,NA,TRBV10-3,CAISDRNSNQPQHF,TGTGCCATCAGTGACAGGAATAGCAATCAGCCCCAGCATTTT
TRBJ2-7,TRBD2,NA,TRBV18,CASSPWGGGRRTGSDEQYF,TGTGCCAGCTCACCATGGGGAGGCGGGAGAAGAACTGGGTCGGACGAGCAGTACTTC
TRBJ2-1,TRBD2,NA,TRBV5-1,CASSLVASGDNEQFF,TGCGCCAGCAGCTTGGTCGCTAGCGGTGACAATGAGCAGTTCTTC
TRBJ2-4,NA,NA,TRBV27,CASSLSEVAKNIQYF,TGTGCCAGCAGTTTATCGGAGGTAGCCAAAAACATTCAGTACTTC
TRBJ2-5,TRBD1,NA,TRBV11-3,CASSPDRETQYF,TGTGCCAGCAGCCCGGACAGGGAGACCCAGTACTTC
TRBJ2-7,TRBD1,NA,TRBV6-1,CASSEEGAHEQYF,TGTGCCAGCAGTGAAGAGGGGGCGCACGAGCAGTACTTC
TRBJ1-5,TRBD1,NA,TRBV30,CAWSVLGQGGNQPQHF,TGTGCCTGGAGTGTACTGGGACAGGGAGGCAATCAGCCCCAGCATTTT
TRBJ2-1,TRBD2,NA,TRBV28,CASKPGLAGSEQFF,TGTGCCAGCAAACCGGGACTAGCAGGGTCTGAGCAGTTCTTC
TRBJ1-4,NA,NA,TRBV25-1,CASISEEEKLFF,TGTGCCAGCATCAGCGAAGAGGAAAAACTGTTTTTT
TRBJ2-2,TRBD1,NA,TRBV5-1,CASGPPRDRVATGELFF,TGCGCCAGCGGGCCCCCCCGGGACAGGGTCGCCACCGGGGAGCTGTTTTTT
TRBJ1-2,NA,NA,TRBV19,CASSIMAGANPASYGYTF,TGTGCCAGTAGTATAATGGCAGGGGCGAACCCCGCTTCTTATGGCTACACCTTC
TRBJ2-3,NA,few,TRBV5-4,CASSARLGSTDTQYF,TGTGCCAGCAGCGCGCGACTAGGCAGCACAGATACGCAGTATTTT
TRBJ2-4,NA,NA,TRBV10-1,CAISTGNIQYF,TGCGCCATCTCGACTGGGAACATTCAGTACTTC
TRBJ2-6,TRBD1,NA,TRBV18,CASSLRDSFPSSGANVLTF,TGTGCCAGCTCACTTCGGGACAGTTTCCCTTCCTCTGGGGCCAACGTCCTGACTTTC
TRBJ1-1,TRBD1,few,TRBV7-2,CASSQETGGLTEAFF,TGTGCCAGCAGCCAAGAGACAGGGGGCTTAACTGAAGCTTTCTTT
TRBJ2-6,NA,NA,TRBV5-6,CASSFMDKTSGANVLTF,TGTGCCAGCAGCTTTATGGACAAGACCTCTGGGGCCAACGTCCTGACTTTC
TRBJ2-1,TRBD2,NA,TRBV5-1,CASSRTSGNNEQFF,TGCGCCAGCAGCCGGACTAGCGGGAACAATGAGCAGTTCTTC
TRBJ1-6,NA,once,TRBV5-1,CASSLALNSPLHF,TGCGCCAGCAGCTTGGCCTTAAATTCACCCCTCCACTTT
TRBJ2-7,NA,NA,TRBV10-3,CAAMGPSYEQYF,TGTGCCGCAATGGGGCCCTCCTACGAGCAGTACTTC
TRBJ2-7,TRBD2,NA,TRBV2,CASRSPGLVTYEQYF,TGTGCCAGCAGATCTCCGGGACTAGTAACGTACGAGCAGTACTTC
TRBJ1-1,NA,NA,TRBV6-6,CASLWGGGTEAFF,TGTGCCAGCCTATGGGGGGGAGGGACTGAAGCTTTCTTT
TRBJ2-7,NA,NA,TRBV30,CAWRFGSYEQYF,TGTGCCTGGAGATTCGGCTCCTACGAGCAGTACTTC
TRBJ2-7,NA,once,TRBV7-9,CASSQISYEQYF,TGTGCCAGCAGCCAAATCTCCTACGAGCAGTACTTC
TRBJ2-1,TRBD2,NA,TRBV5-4,CASGAGGGYNEQFF,TGTGCCAGCGGGGCCGGGGGGGGTTACAATGAGCAGTTCTTC
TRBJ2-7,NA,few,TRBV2,CASTERSYEQYF,TGTGCCAGCACTGAGCGGAGCTACGAGCAGTACTTC
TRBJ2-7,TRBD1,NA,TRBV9,CASSVGTGLSYEQYF,TGTGCCAGCAGCGTAGGGACAGGGTTGTCCTACGAGCAGTACTTC
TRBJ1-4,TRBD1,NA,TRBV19,CASSIDRVGKEKLFF,TGTGCCAGTAGTATCGACAGGGTAGGAAAGGAAAAACTGTTTTTT
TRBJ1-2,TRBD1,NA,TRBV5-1,CASSVSDRGGGYTF,TGCGCCAGCAGCGTCTCTGACAGGGGAGGTGGCTACACCTTC
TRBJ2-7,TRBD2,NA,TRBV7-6,CASSPLAGSLGEQYF,TGTGCCAGCAGCCCCCTAGCGGGATCCTTAGGGGAGCAGTACTTC
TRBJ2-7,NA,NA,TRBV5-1,CASSLVSGYEQYF,TGCGCCAGCAGCTTGGTGTCAGGGTACGAGCAGTACTTC
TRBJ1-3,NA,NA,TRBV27,CASSLSRPALSSGNTIYF,TGTGCCAGCAGTTTATCGCGGCCAGCCTTGAGCTCTGGAAACACCATATATTTT
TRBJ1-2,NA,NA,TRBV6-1,CASSAGLGAPGYGYTF,TGTGCCAGCAGTGCCGGCCTGGGGGCGCCGGGCTATGGCTACACCTTC
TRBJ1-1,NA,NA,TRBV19,CASTSTGNTEAFF,TGTGCCAGTACCTCGACAGGGAACACTGAAGCTTTCTTT
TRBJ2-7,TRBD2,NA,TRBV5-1,CASSLLAGGDEQYF,TGCGCCAGCAGCTTACTAGCGGGAGGAGACGAGCAGTACTTC
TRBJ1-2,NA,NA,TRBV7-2,CASNPRGGFIYGYTF,TGTGCCAGCAACCCCCGGGGAGGTTTCATCTATGGCTACACCTTC
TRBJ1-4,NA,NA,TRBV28,CASTRSGLGNEKLFF,TGTGCCAGCACCCGGTCAGGGTTGGGTAATGAAAAACTGTTTTTT